This TCR beta chain was profiled in a study of identical twins. Study findings and constraints: Excess low generation probability was seen in twin-shared out-of-frame alpha sequences.

This CDR3 contains 13 residues. The germline V and J ends were trimmed by 2 bases and 4 bases, with 8 bases remaining between them. Germline CDR1 MNHNS, CDR2 SASEGT. This clonotype has at least ten counts. The target antigen is unknown. TCRdb passed the 5' RACE reads through MiXCR, listing each CDR3 protein once. The sample shows some 900,000 distinct CDR3 sequences, 12% of them seen only once. These same data were also listed under a study on yellow fever vaccine responses in identical twins.

J is TRBJ1-2 and V is TRBV6-1; a weak D match, TRBD1 (5 bases). This receptor was identified in a woman younger than 30 in good health. Material for sequencing was PBMCs. CDR3 in amino acids: CASSEPGSYGYTF. The CDR3 region has the DNA TGTGCCAGCAGTGAACCAGGGAGCTATGGCTACACCTTC.